This TCR beta chain came from a study of molecular identifiers for immune sequencing clone quantification. Study-wide results and caveats: Spiked Jurkat TCR RNA equivalent to one cell was reportedly detectable in around 980,000 naive cells. For highly expanded clones, sizes could be underestimated when identical TCR molecules share a barcode. Clones exceeding 20 RNA copies carried over 97% of effector molecules but under 1% of naive-cell molecules.

The length of the CDR3 is 15 residues. CDR1 and CDR2 (germline): SGHDN, FVKESK. With 3 bases removed from V and 0 bases from J, the gap between germline ends came to 12 bases. TCRdb reprocessed the PCR reads with MiXCR, giving one entry per CDR3 protein. This sample has about half a million distinct CDR3 sequences, with around 23% found just once. This clonotype appeared many times. Its antigen is unidentified. The sequenced material came from naive CD8+ T cells from blood, with Jurkat cell RNA spiked in. Subset described: FACS-sorted CD8+CD4-CCR7+CD45RA+ naive T cells. This receptor was identified in a human donor in good health. Some libraries in this study had Jurkat cell RNA spiked in. V gene TRBV14 combines with J gene TRBJ2-7; D tentatively fits TRBD1 or TRBD2 (5 bases each). The CDR3 DNA reads TGTGCCAGCAGCCACGGGACCGCCCTCTCCTACGAGCAGTACTTC. Translated, it gives CASSHGTALSYEQYF.